Each of the 16 T cell receptor beta chains below was sequenced from the same sample in a study of regulatory T cells in long-lasting Graves disease. The time point: newly diagnosed GD, antithyroid drugs for less than 3 months. Generation of the TCR library employed RNA extracted from PBMCs. Libraries of TCR beta came from iRepertoire HTBI primers plus Arm-PCR of CDR3 regions. One entry per CDR3 protein results from TCRdb running MiXCR on the multiplex PCR reads. The data show about 240,000 distinct CDR3 sequences, with 20% to 25% seen just once and around 14% held by the top ten. The specimen comprised peripheral blood mononuclear cells (PBMCs), sampled at new diagnosis, from a patient treated with antithyroid drugs. The receptors were gathered from a female donor with Graves disease.

With regard to this clonotype: A much larger clonotype is one base distant, so this may be a read error. This chain uses TRBV6-2 or TRBV6-3 with TRBJ1-1; 11 bases agree with TRBD1. This CDR3 has 16 amino acids. The ends lost 5 bases at V and 3 bases at J; junction bases unmatched: 8. Germline V lookup: CDR1 MNHEY, CDR2 SVGEGT. This CDR3 is CASSDILGQGDTEAFF. The CDR3 bases are TGTGCCAGCAGTGATATATTGGGACAGGGGGACACTGAAGCTTTCTTT.

This clonotype occurred many times. This chain connects TRBV7-2 to TRBJ2-1; D is ambiguous. V lost 4 bases and J lost 1, with 11 bases in between. The CDR3 sequence is 15 residues long. CDR1 and CDR2 (germline): SGHTA, FQGNSA. This CDR3 reads CASSSPHQSYNEQFF. CDR3 DNA sequence: TGTGCCAGCAGCTCACCCCATCAATCCTACAATGAGCAGTTCTTC.

The sample holds many counts of this clonotype. This chain uses TRBV6-2 or TRBV6-3 with TRBJ1-3, with unresolved D. Germline V gene sequence: CDR1 MNHEY, CDR2 SVGEGT. Between the trimmed V and J ends, which lost 5 bases and 0 bases, there was a span of 11 bases. The CDR3 is 15 amino acids. This CDR3 is CASSGRLSSGNTIYF. Here the CDR3 DNA reads TGTGCCAGCAGTGGGAGACTGAGCTCTGGAAACACCATATATTTT.

This chain links TRBV7-2 with TRBJ2-3; 8 bases agree with TRBD2. CDR1 is SGHTA and CDR2 is FQGNSA in the germline V gene. Unmatched junction bases numbered 8, after V lost 3 bases and J lost 0 bases. The CDR3 is 17 residues long. CDR3 region: CASSFSGGEWSTDTQYF. The CDR3 coding sequence is TGTGCCAGCAGCTTTTCGGGGGGGGAGTGGAGCACAGATACGCAGTATTTT.

Regarding this clonotype: A read error is likely here: a far larger clone is one base away. The chain couples TRBV6-1 to TRBJ2-1; 7 bases line up with TRBD1. V was pared by 6 bases and J by 10 bases, with 15 bases of the junction left unmatched. The germline V gene has CDR1 MNHNS and CDR2 SASEGT. The CDR3 has 15 amino acids. The CDR3 region is CASRQPGQSSYEQFF. CDR3 coding DNA: TGTGCCAGCAGGCAGCCGGGACAGAGCTCCTACGAGCAGTTCTTC.

In this sample, this clonotype turned up a few times. Since a much larger clone is just one base distant, this may be a read error. The chain combines TRBV6-1 with TRBJ1-6, with a possible D match to TRBD1 (6 bases). Trimming took 6 bases from V and 7 from J, leaving 10 bases between them. This CDR3 region has 13 residues. CDR1 and CDR2 (germline): MNHNS, SASEGT. For the CDR3, the DNA is TGTGCCAGCAGCTTGAGGGGGAATTCACCCCTCCACTTT. Amino acid sequence: CASSLRGNSPLHF.

Regarding this clonotype: This is likely an artifact of a read error, given a far larger clone one base away. This chain joins TRBV11-1 and TRBJ2-1; 8 nucleotides match TRBD1. The CDR3 length is 13 residues. Germline V gives CDR1 SGHAT, CDR2 FQDESV (reference sequence). Trimming at V came to 5 bases and at J to 8 bases, leaving 5 bases not matched to a gene. CDR3 residues: CASSPDRGDEQFF. DNA for the CDR3: TGTGCCAGCAGCCCAGACAGGGGTGATGAGCAGTTCTTC. The full variable domain, in which reference TRBV11-1 and TRBJ2-1 provide the parts outside the CDR3, is EAEVAQSPRYKITEKSQAVAFWCDPISGHATLYWYRQILGQGPELLVQFQDESVVDDSQLPKDRFSAERLKGVDSTLKIQPAELGDSAMYLCASSPDRGDEQFFGPGTRLTVL.

This clonotype has a handful of counts. This sequence joins TRBV27 and TRBJ2-5, with 10 bases identical to TRBD1. V was pared by 6 bases and J by 5 bases, with 3 bases of the junction left unmatched. Germline values: CDR1 MNHEY, CDR2 SMNVEV (reference sequence). The CDR3 sequence is 13 residues long. CDR3 region: CASRGTGVETQYF. The CDR3 DNA follows: TGTGCCAGCAGGGGGACAGGGGTTGAGACCCAGTACTTC.

The chain carries TRBV4-2 and TRBJ1-5, with TRBD1 as a possible D gene (6 bases). Germline V lookup: CDR1 LGHNA, CDR2 YNFKEQ. Trimming removed 0 bases at V and 2 bases at J, with 17 bases between. The CDR3 length is 18 residues. CDR3 DNA: TGTGCCAGCAGCCAAGATCATGCCGGGGGGCTAGGCAATCAGCCCCAGCATTTT. Translating it yields CASSQDHAGGLGNQPQHF.

This clonotype was detected many times. The chain uses TRBV4-3 and TRBJ2-1; D call uncertain. This CDR3 is built from 15 residues. Germline V gene data show CDR1 as LGHNA and CDR2 as YSLEER. V was trimmed by 4 bases and J by 5 bases, leaving 15 bases between them. CDR3 residues: CASSPAISKHNEQFF. The CDR3 DNA is TGCGCCAGCAGCCCGGCCATATCGAAACACAATGAGCAGTTCTTC.

This rearrangement joins TRBV11-2 to TRBJ1-5; D ambiguous. V was clipped by 4 bases and J by 3 bases, with 19 bases between them. The CDR3 extends over 17 amino acids. Germline V gene data show CDR1 as SGHAT and CDR2 as FQNNGV. CDR3 DNA: TGTGCCAGCAGCTCAGACGGCCGGTTGACCTCCAATCAGCCCCAGCATTTT. Translation: CASSSDGRLTSNQPQHF.

This clonotype was picked up many times. This chain connects TRBV6-1 to TRBJ2-1; 12 bases are a match to TRBD2. The trim removed 7 bases at V and 1 base at J, leaving 5 bases unmatched. The CDR3 is 16 residues long. In germline, CDR1 is MNHNS, CDR2 SASEGT. CDR3 sequence: CASKTSGGRSYNEQFF. As DNA, the CDR3 is TGTGCCAGCAAAACTAGCGGGGGGAGGTCCTACAATGAGCAGTTCTTC.

This clonotype was seen repeatedly, ten times or more. V and J are TRBV14 and TRBJ2-1; 9 bases fit TRBD2. This CDR3 contains 18 residues. V trimming: 0 bases; J trimming: 9 bases; junction bases outside the gene matches: 15. The germline V gene has CDR1 SGHDN and CDR2 FVKESK. This CDR3 reads CASSQDWRGGGAKSEQFF. The CDR3 coding sequence is TGTGCCAGCAGCCAAGATTGGAGGGGCGGGGGGGCCAAGAGTGAGCAGTTCTTC. Based on the CDR3 plus reference TRBV14 and TRBJ2-1, the full variable domain is EAGVTQFPSHSVIEKGQTVTLRCDPISGHDNLYWYRRVMGKEIKFLLHFVKESKQDESGMPNNRFLAERTGGTYSTLKVQPAELEDSGVYFCASSQDWRGGGAKSEQFFGPGTRLTVL.

This clonotype was seen many times. This chain connects TRBV3-1 to TRBJ1-6; the D gene is possibly TRBD1 (6 bases). The CDR3 contains 16 residues. Germline-derived CDR1 and CDR2 are LGHDT and YNNKEL (reference sequence). Trimming stripped 3 bases from V and 11 bases from J, with 20 bases between. The CDR3 DNA follows: TGTGCCAGCAGCCACGGACAGCTGCAGGCTTGGGCACCCCTCCACTTT. It is translated as CASSHGQLQAWAPLHF.

This clonotype was counted at least ten times. The genes are TRBV7-9 and TRBJ1-2, with D tentatively TRBD1 (6 bases). V was pared by 5 bases and J by 3 bases, with 10 bases between. The CDR3 is made up of 13 amino acids. The germline gives CDR1 SEHNR, CDR2 FQNEAQ (reference sequence). CDR3 bases: TGTGCCAGCAGCCAGGACAGCCACTATGGCTACACCTTC. This codes for CASSQDSHYGYTF.

This clonotype was seen a handful of times. The chain links TRBV18 to TRBJ1-6; TRBD1 matches at 7 bases. CDR3 length: 15 residues. Germline V gene data show CDR1 as KGHSH and CDR2 as LQKENI. Trimming removed 4 bases from V and 7 bases from J; junction bases left unmatched: 7. The CDR3 is CASSQGQTTNSPLHF. DNA for the CDR3: TGTGCCAGCTCACAGGGACAGACTACAAATTCACCCCTCCACTTT.